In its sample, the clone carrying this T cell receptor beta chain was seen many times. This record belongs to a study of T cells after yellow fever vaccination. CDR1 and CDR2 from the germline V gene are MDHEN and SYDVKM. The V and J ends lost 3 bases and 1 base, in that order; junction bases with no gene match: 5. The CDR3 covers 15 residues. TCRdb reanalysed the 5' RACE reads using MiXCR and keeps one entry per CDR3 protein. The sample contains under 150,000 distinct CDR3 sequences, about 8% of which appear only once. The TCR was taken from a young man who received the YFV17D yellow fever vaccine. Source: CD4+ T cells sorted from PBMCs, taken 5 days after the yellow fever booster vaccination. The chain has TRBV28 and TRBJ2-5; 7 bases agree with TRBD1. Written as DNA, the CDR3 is TGTGCCAGCAGTTTCCTTGACAGGGCCCAAGAGACCCAGTACTTC. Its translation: CASSFLDRAQETQYF.